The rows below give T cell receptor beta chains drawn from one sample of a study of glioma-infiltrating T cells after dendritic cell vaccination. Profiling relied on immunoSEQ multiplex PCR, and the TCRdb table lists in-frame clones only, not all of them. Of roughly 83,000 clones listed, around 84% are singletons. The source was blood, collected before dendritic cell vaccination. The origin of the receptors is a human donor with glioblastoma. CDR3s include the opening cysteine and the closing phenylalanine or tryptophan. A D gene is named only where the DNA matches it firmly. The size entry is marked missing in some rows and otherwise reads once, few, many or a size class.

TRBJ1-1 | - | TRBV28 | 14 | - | CASSQRTVYTEAFF | TGTGCCAGCAGTCAGCGGACAGTCTACACTGAAGCTTTCTTT
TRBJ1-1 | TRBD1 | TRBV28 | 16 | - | CASRPESTGGRTEAFF | TGTGCCAGCAGGCCCGAATCAACAGGGGGAAGAACTGAAGCTTTCTTT
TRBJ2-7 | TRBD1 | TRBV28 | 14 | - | CASSLPGQMYEQYF | TGTGCCAGCAGTTTGCCGGGACAGATGTACGAGCAGTACTTC
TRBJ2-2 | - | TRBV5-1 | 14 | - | CASRGEVNTGELFF | TGCGCCAGCAGGGGAGAGGTGAACACCGGGGAGCTGTTTTTT
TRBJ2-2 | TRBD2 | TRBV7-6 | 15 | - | CASSRRTSRTGELFF | TGTGCCAGCAGCCGAAGGACTAGCCGCACCGGGGAGCTGTTTTTT
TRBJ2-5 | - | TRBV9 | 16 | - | CASSVGSVGGGETQYF | TGTGCCAGCAGCGTAGGGAGCGTGGGGGGTGGAGAGACCCAGTACTTC
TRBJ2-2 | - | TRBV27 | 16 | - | CASSSYRVGNTGELFF | TGTGCCAGCAGTTCCTACAGGGTTGGAAACACCGGGGAGCTGTTTTTT
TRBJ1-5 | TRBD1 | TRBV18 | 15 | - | CASSPDRGGNQPQHF | TGTGCCAGCTCACCGGACAGGGGTGGCAATCAGCCCCAGCATTTT
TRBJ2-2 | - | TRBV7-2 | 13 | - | CASSLANYGELFF | TGTGCCAGCAGCTTAGCGAACTACGGGGAGCTGTTTTTT
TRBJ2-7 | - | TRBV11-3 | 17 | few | CASSFSVRPLFSYEQYF | TGTGCCAGCAGCTTTTCGGTCCGCCCACTCTTTAGCTACGAGCAGTACTTC
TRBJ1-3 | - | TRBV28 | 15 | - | CASSFQLISGNTIYF | TGTGCCAGCAGTTTTCAGTTGATCTCTGGAAACACCATATATTTT
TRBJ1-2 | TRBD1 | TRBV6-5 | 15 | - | CASSYSRTGVYGYTF | TGTGCCAGCAGTTACTCGAGGACAGGGGTCTATGGCTACACCTTC
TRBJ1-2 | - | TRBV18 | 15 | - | CASSPTGGTNYGYTF | TGTGCCAGCTCACCAACGGGGGGTACTAACTATGGCTACACCTTC
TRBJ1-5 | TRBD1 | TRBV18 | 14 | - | CASSPSQGGQPQHF | TGTGCCAGCTCACCCTCGCAGGGGGGTCAGCCCCAGCATTTT
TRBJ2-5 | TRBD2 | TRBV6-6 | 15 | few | CASSDLAGGQETQYF | TGTGCCAGCAGTGATTTAGCGGGGGGGCAAGAGACCCAGTACTTC
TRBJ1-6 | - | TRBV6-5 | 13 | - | CASSLQGNSPLHF | TGTGCCAGCAGTCTCCAGGGTAATTCACCCCTCCACTTT
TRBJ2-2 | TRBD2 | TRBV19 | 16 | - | CASTRLAGGPNGELFF | TGTGCCAGTACCCGTCTAGCGGGAGGGCCCAACGGGGAGCTGTTTTTT
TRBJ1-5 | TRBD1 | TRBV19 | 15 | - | CASRTSGQGNQPQHF | TGTGCCAGTAGGACATCGGGACAGGGGAATCAGCCCCAGCATTTT
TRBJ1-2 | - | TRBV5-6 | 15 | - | CASSLALGSGYGYTF | TGTGCCAGCAGCTTGGCCCTGGGCAGCGGCTATGGCTACACCTTC
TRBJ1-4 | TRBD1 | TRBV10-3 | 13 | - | CAISDRSYEKLFF | TGTGCCATATCGGACAGGAGCTATGAAAAACTGTTTTTT
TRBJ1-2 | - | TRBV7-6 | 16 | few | CASSLSQGGRLHGYTF | TGTGCCAGCAGCTTGTCACAGGGTGGAAGGCTGCATGGCTACACCTTC
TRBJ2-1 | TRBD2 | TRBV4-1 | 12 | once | CASVGGFNEQFF | TGCGCCAGCGTCGGGGGGTTTAATGAGCAGTTCTTC
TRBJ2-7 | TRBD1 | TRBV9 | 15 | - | CASSGPGQGSYEQYF | TGTGCCAGCAGCGGACCGGGACAGGGGTCATACGAGCAGTACTTC
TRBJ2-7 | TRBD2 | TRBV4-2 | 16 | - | CASSRGGGGRAGEQYF | TGTGCCAGCAGCCGAGGGGGCGGCGGGAGGGCCGGAGAGCAGTACTTC
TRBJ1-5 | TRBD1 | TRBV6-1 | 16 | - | CASSEKGTGGYQPQHF | TGTGCCAGCAGCGAAAAGGGGACAGGAGGGTATCAGCCCCAGCATTTT
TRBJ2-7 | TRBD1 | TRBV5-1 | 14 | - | CASRDGTGSAEQYF | TGCGCCAGCAGGGATGGGACAGGGAGTGCCGAGCAGTACTTC
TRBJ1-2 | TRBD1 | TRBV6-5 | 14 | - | CASSGSLSGGGYTF | TGTGCCAGCAGTGGCTCCCTGTCAGGGGGCGGCTACACCTTC
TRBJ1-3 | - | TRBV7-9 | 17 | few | CASSLGAGQSSGNTIYF | TGTGCCAGCAGCCTAGGGGCGGGTCAGAGCTCTGGAAACACCATATATTTT
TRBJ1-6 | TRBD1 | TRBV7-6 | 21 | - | CASSLDPRVGGQGARESPLHF | TGTGCCAGCAGCTTGGACCCCCGGGTCGGGGGACAGGGGGCCCGGGAGTCGCCCCTCCACTTT